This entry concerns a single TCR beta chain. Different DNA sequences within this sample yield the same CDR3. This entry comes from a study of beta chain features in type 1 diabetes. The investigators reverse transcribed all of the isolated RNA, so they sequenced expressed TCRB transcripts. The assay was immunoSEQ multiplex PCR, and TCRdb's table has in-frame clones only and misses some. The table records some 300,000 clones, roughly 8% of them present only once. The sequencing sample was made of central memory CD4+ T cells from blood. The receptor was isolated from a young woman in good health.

CDR3 nucleotides: TGCGCCAGCAGCTTGGACAGGGGCAATTCACCCCTCCACTTT. Translating gives CASSLDRGNSPLHF. This chain uses TRBV5-1 with TRBJ1-6; 7 nucleotides agree with TRBD1. CDR1 and CDR2 (germline): SGHRS, YFSETQ. Trimming took 0 bases from V and 7 from J; bases not matched to a gene: 1. There are 14 residues in the CDR3.